This T cell receptor beta chain was observed in a study of radiotherapy plus CTLA-4 blockade in lung cancer. Study-wide background: Of all patients, approximately 20% responded objectively and about 34% showed disease control.

Generated by immunoSEQ multiplex PCR, the TCRdb table keeps only in-frame clones and is missing some. The table has about 45,000 clones, 70% to 75% seen once. This clone was found once. V was cut by 5 bases and J by 5 bases, with 9 bases left in between. Germline-derived CDR1 and CDR2 are MNHNS and SASEGT. This CDR3 spans 12 amino acids. The source of this sequence is a human donor with non-small cell lung cancer who had a complete response to radiotherapy plus ipilimumab. The rearrangement joins TRBV6-1 to TRBJ1-1, with D perhaps matching TRBD1 (5 bases). The sample here was peripheral blood, taken from a patient treated with radiotherapy plus ipilimumab. In nucleotides, the CDR3 is TGTGCCAGCAGTCTAGGGGAAACTGAAGCTTTCTTT. It codes for CASSLGETEAFF.